These 6 T cell receptor beta chains originate from one sample sequenced in a study of long-term antiretroviral therapy in people with HIV. Sequencing used immunoSEQ v3.0 at survey level. Repertoires were generated with immunoSEQ multiplex PCR, while TCRdb's copy carries only in-frame clones and drops some. Of about 30,000 clones in the sample, under 85% are singletons; the top ten hold approximately 8%. Sequenced material: unsorted PBMCs, taken 3 years after starting antiretroviral therapy. The receptors stem from a man aged 40-49 years with HIV.

This clone was detected only once. The genes are TRBV25-1 and TRBJ2-5, with D possibly TRBD1 on 6 matching bases. Between the trimmed V and J ends, which lost 4 bases and 5 bases, there was a span of 11 bases. CDR1 and CDR2 (germline): MGHDK, SYGVNS. This CDR3 region has 13 residues. The CDR3 coding sequence is TGTGCCAGCAGTGTGACAGGTCGTGAGACCCAGTACTTC. It specifies CASSVTGRETQYF.

The chain has TRBV6-5 and TRBJ2-3, with D tentatively TRBD1 (5 bases). Trimming pared 0 bases from V and 6 bases from J, leaving 16 bases between. Germline CDR1 reads MNHEY; CDR2 reads SVGAGI. CDR3 size: 16 residues. CDR3 sequence: CASSYSGPRGSDTQYF. Here the CDR3 DNA reads TGTGCCAGCAGTTACTCGGGGCCGCGAGGTTCGGATACGCAGTATTTT.

V gene TRBV11-2 combines with J gene TRBJ2-3, with TRBD2 matching 8 bases. The V gene's germline CDR1 is SGHAT and CDR2 FQNNGV. This CDR3 is built from 17 residues. Trimming took 4 bases from V and 2 from J; bases not matched to a gene: 11. The CDR3: CASSSGREGKTTDTQYF. For the CDR3, the DNA is TGTGCCAGCAGCTCCGGGAGGGAGGGCAAGACCACAGATACGCAGTATTTT. The full variable domain, in which reference TRBV11-2 and TRBJ2-3 provide the parts outside the CDR3, is EAGVAQSPRYKIIEKRQSVAFWCNPISGHATLYWYQQILGQGPKLLIQFQNNGVVDDSQLPKDRFSAERLKGVDSTLKIQPAKLEDSAVYLCASSSGREGKTTDTQYFGPGTRLTVL.

The chain links TRBV7-2 to TRBJ2-2; tentatively, D is TRBD1 (6 bases). Germline-derived CDR1 and CDR2 are SGHTA and FQGNSA. The CDR3 is made up of 14 amino acids. Trimming removed 5 bases at V and 3 bases at J, with 10 bases between. The chain's CDR3 is CASSTGTHTGELFF. In DNA form, the CDR3 reads TGTGCCAGCAGCACCGGGACACACACCGGGGAGCTGTTTTTT.

This chain uses TRBV7-9 with TRBJ2-7, with D perhaps TRBD1 (6 bases). Trimming removed 4 bases from V and 4 bases from J, with 8 bases in between. CDR1 SEHNR and CDR2 FQNEAQ come from the germline V gene (reference sequence). The CDR3 spans 12 residues. The CDR3 coding sequence is TGTGCCAGCAGCTCTACAGGGTACGAGCAGTACTTC. This encodes CASSSTGYEQYF.

This clone was counted a single time. The chain joins TRBV27 to TRBJ2-2; D remains ambiguous. The CDR3 loop spans 14 amino acids. Germline CDR1 and CDR2: MNHEY and SMNVEV (reference sequence). Trimming removed 1 base at V and 1 base at J, with 4 bases between. The CDR3 is CASSLYRNTGELFF. CDR3 DNA sequence: TGTGCCAGCAGTTTATACAGGAACACCGGGGAGCTGTTTTTT.